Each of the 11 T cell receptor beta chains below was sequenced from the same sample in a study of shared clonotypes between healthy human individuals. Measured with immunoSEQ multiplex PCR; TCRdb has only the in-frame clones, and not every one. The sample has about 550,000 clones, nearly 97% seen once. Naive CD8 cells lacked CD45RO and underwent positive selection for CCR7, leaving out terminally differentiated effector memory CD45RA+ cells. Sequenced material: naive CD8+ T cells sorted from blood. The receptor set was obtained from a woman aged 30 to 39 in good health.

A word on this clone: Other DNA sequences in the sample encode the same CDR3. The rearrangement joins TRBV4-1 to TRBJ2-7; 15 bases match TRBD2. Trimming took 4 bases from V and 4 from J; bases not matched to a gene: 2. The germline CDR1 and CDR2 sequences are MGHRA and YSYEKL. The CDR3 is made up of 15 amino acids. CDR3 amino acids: CASSPGLAGGYEQYF. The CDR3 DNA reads TGCGCCAGCAGCCCGGGACTAGCGGGAGGTTACGAGCAGTACTTC.

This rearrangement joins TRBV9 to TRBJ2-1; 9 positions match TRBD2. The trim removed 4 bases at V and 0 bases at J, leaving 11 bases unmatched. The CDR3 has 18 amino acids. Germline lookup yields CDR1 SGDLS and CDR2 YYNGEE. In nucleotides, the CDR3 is TGTGCCAGCAGCCCGGGCCTAGCGGGATCAAGCTCCTACAATGAGCAGTTCTTC. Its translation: CASSPGLAGSSSYNEQFF.

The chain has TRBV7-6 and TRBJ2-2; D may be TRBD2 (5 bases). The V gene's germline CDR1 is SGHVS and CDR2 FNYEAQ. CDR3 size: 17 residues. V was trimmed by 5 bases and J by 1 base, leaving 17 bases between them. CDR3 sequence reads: CASSLDTEGWNTGELFF. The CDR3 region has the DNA TGTGCCAGCAGCCTAGACACAGAGGGCTGGAACACCGGGGAGCTGTTTTTT.

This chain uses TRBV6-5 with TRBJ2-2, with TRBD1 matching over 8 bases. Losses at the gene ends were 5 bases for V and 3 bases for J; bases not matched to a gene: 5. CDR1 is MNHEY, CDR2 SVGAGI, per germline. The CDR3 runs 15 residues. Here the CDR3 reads CASSPGTGYTGELFF. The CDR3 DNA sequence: TGTGCCAGCAGTCCCGGGACAGGATACACCGGGGAGCTGTTTTTT.

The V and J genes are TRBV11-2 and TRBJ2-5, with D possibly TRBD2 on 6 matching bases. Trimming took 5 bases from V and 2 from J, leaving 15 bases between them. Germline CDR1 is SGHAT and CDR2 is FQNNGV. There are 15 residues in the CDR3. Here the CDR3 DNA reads TGTGCCAGCAGCCTAAGCCCCCGGGGGCAAGAGACCCAGTACTTC. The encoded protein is CASSLSPRGQETQYF.

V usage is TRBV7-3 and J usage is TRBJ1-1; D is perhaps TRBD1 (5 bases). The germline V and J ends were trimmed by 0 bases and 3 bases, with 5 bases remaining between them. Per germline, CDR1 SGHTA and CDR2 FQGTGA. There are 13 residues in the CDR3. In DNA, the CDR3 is TGTGCCAGCAGCTTAACAGGGGACACTGAAGCTTTCTTT. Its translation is CASSLTGDTEAFF.

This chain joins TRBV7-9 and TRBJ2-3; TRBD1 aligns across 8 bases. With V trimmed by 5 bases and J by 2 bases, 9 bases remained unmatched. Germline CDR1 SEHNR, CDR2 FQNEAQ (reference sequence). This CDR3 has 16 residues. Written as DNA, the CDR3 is TGTGCCAGCAGCCCCATGACAGGGGACTCCACAGATACGCAGTATTTT. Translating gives CASSPMTGDSTDTQYF.

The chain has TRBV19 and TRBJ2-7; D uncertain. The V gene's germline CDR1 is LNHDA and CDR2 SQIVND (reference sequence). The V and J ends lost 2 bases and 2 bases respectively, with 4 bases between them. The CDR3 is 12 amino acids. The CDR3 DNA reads TGTGCCAGTAGTATACCCCCCTACGAGCAGTACTTC. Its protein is CASSIPPYEQYF.

CDR3 bases: TGTGCCAGTAGTATGGACATCGAAGAGACCCAGTACTTC. Protein: CASSMDIEETQYF. The V call is TRBV19, the J call TRBJ2-5; the D gene is possibly TRBD1 (5 bases). Trimming took 3 bases from V and 3 from J, leaving 8 bases between them. This CDR3 spans 13 amino acids. Per the germline V gene, CDR1 is LNHDA and CDR2 is SQIVND (reference sequence).

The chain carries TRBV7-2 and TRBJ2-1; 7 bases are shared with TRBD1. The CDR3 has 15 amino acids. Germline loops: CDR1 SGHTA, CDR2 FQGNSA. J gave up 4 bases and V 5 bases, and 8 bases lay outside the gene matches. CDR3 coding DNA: TGTGCCAGCAGCCAAAACAGGGGACAGTACAATGAGCAGTTCTTC. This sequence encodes CASSQNRGQYNEQFF.

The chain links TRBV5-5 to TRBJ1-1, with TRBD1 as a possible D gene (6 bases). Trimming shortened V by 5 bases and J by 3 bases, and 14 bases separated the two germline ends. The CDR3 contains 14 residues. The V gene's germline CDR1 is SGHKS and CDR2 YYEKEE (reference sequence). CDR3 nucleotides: TGTGCCAGCAGTCACGGGAGGGGGTACACTGAAGCTTTCTTT. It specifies CASSHGRGYTEAFF.